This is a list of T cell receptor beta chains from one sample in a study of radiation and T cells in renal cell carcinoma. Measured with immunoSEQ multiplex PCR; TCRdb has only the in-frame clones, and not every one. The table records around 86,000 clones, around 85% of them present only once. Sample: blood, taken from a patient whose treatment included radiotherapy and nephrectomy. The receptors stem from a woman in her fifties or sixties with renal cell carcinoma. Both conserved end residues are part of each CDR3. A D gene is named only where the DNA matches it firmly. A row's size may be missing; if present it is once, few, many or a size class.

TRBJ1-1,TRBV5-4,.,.,CASSLNTEAFF,TGTGCCAGCAGCTTAAACACTGAAGCTTTCTTT
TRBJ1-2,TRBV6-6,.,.,CASSYTRADSYGYTF,TGTGCCAGCAGTTATACGAGGGCTGATAGCTATGGCTACACCTTC
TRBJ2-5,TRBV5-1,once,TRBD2,CASSLVLAGTQETQYF,TGCGCCAGCAGCTTGGTCCTAGCGGGGACCCAAGAGACCCAGTACTTC
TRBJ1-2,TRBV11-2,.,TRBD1,CASSPDRNYGYTF,TGTGCCAGCAGCCCGGACAGGAACTATGGCTACACCTTC
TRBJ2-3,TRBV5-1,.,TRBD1,CASSKDRETDTQYF,TGCGCCAGCAGCAAGGACAGGGAGACAGATACGCAGTATTTT
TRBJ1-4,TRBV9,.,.,CASAGRGEKLFF,TGTGCCAGCGCAGGCCGTGGGGAAAAACTGTTTTTT
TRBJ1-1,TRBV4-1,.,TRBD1,CASSQGRLQGSTEAFF,TGCGCCAGCAGCCAAGGACGGCTACAGGGGTCGACTGAAGCTTTCTTT
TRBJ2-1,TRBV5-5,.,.,CASSSTTRNEQFF,TGTGCCAGCAGCTCGACTACCCGAAATGAGCAGTTCTTC
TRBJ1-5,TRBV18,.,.,CASSPDSRNQPQHF,TGTGCCAGCTCACCCGACAGCCGCAATCAGCCCCAGCATTTT
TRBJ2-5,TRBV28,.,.,CASTHLRAGQETQYF,TGTGCCAGCACCCACCTCAGGGCGGGCCAAGAGACCCAGTACTTC
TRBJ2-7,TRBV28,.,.,CASSPPFEPYEQYF,TGTGCCAGCAGTCCCCCGTTCGAACCTTACGAGCAGTACTTC
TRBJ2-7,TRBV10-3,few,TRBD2,CAISESGTSTEREQYF,TGTGCCATCAGTGAGTCGGGGACTAGCACAGAGCGCGAGCAGTACTTC
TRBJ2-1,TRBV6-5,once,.,CASSWSRDNEQFF,TGTGCCAGCAGTTGGTCAAGAGACAATGAGCAGTTCTTC
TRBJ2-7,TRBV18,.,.,CASSPENYEQYF,TGTGCCAGCTCACCGGAGAATTACGAGCAGTACTTC
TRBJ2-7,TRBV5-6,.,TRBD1,CASSPWTGMDSYEQYF,TGTGCCAGCAGCCCATGGACAGGGATGGACTCCTACGAGCAGTACTTC
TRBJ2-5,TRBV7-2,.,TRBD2,CASSTLPGGYETQYF,TGTGCCAGCAGCACCCTGCCGGGGGGGTATGAGACCCAGTACTTC
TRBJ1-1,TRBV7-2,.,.,CASSRRGRAGLGTEAFF,TGTGCCAGCAGCAGAAGGGGTCGTGCAGGGTTGGGCACTGAAGCTTTCTTT
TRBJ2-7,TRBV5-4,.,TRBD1,CASSLNLRDRGSEQYF,TGTGCCAGCAGCTTGAACCTCCGGGACAGGGGGTCCGAGCAGTACTTC
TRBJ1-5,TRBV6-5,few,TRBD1,CASSQTGGSNQPQHF,TGTGCCAGCAGCCAGACAGGGGGTAGCAATCAGCCCCAGCATTTT
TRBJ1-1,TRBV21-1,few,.,CASSKDPGTNTEAFF,TGTGCCAGCAGCAAAGACCCCGGGACGAACACTGAAGCTTTCTTT
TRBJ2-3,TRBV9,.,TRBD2,CASSVESGRAADTQYF,TGTGCCAGCAGCGTAGAGAGCGGGAGGGCCGCAGATACGCAGTATTTT
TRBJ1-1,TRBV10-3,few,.,CAITPGQATEAFF,TGTGCCATCACCCCAGGCCAGGCCACTGAAGCTTTCTTT
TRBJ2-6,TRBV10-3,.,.,CAISFDDSFASGANVLTF,TGTGCCATCAGTTTCGACGACAGTTTTGCCTCTGGGGCCAACGTCCTGACTTTC
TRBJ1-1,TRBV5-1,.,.,CASSLSLNTEAFF,TGCGCCAGCAGCCTGTCGCTGAACACTGAAGCTTTCTTT
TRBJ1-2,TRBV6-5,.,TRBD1,CASSEQGAIYGYTF,TGTGCCAGCAGTGAACAGGGGGCGATTTATGGCTACACCTTC
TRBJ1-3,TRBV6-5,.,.,CASSRGGSGNTIYF,TGTGCCAGCAGTCGAGGGGGCTCTGGAAACACCATATATTTT
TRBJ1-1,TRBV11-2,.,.,CASSSPVGSRRNTEAFF,TGTGCCAGCAGCTCACCGGTGGGCAGCAGACGGAACACTGAAGCTTTCTTT
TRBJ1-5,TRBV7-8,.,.,CASSLGEGRSNQPQHF,TGTGCCAGCAGCTTAGGGGAGGGTAGAAGCAATCAGCCCCAGCATTTT
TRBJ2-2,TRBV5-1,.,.,CASKGHGQLNTGELFF,TGCGCCAGCAAGGGTCACGGGCAACTGAACACCGGGGAGCTGTTTTTT
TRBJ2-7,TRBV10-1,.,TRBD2,CASGTSGSYEQYF,TGCGCCAGCGGGACTAGCGGATCCTACGAGCAGTACTTC
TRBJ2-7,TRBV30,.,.,CAWSERTAYEQYF,TGTGCCTGGAGCGAAAGGACAGCCTACGAGCAGTACTTC
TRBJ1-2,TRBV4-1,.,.,CASSQWKQGRSNYGYTF,TGCGCCAGCAGCCAATGGAAACAGGGACGGTCTAACTATGGCTACACCTTC
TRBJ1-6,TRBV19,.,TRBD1,CASTARGSSYNSPLHF,TGTGCCAGTACCGCCAGGGGGAGCTCCTATAATTCACCCCTCCACTTT
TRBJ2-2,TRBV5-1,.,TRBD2,CASSLNSGDIGELFF,TGCGCCAGCAGCTTAAATAGCGGGGATATCGGGGAGCTGTTTTTT
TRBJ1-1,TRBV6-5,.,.,CASSYSGKGGTEAFF,TGTGCCAGCAGTTACTCTGGAAAGGGGGGCACTGAAGCTTTCTTT
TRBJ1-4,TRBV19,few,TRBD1,CASRNRGVNEKLFF,TGTGCCAGTAGAAACAGGGGCGTTAATGAAAAACTGTTTTTT
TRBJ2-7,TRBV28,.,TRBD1,CASSLSGQGYEQYF,TGTGCCAGCAGTTTATCGGGACAGGGTTACGAGCAGTACTTC